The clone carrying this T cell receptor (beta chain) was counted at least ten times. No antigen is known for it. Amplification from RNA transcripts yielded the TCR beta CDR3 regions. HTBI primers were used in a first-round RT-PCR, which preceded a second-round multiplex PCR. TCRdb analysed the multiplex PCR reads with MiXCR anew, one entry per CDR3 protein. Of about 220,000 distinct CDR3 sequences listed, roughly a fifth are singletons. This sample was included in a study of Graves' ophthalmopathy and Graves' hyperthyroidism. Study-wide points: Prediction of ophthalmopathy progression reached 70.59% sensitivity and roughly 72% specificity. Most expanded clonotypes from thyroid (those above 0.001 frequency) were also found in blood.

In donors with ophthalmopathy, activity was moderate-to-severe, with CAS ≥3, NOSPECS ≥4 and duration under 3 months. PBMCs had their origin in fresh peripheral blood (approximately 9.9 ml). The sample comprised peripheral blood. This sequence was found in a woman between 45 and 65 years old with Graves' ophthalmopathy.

The CDR3 region has the DNA TGTGCCGTACAACAGGGGCCTGAAGCTTTCTTT. Its translation: CAVQQGPEAFF. The chain links TRBV2 to TRBJ1-1; 7 bases are shared with TRBD1. Trimming at V came to 11 bases and at J to 6 bases, leaving 6 bases not matched to a gene. The CDR3 extends over 11 amino acids. Looked up from germline, CDR1 is SNHLY and CDR2 is FYNNEI.